The rows below give T cell receptor beta chains drawn from one sample of a study of T-cell reconstitution after alpha-beta-depleted transplantation in children. Each CDR3 protein is one row after TCRdb ran MiXCR on the PCR reads. The sample lists more than 450,000 distinct CDR3 sequences; 15% to 20% were seen once. Sequenced material: PBMCs from the stem cell graft donor, taken from the stem cell graft. These receptors all come from a human donor who donated a stem cell graft to a child with acute lymphoblastic leukemia. Each CDR3 is given with its conserved first and last residue. The D gene is left open where the match is weak. Expanded clones get a size class; other rows say once, few or many, or leave the size out.

TRBJ2-3,TRBV10-3,.,.,TGTGCCATCAGTGAGGGGGAGGCAGATACGCAGTATTTT,CAISEGEADTQYF
TRBJ2-4,TRBV2,.,few,TGTGCCAGCAGTGAAGAGCCTCTAGCCAAAAACATTCAGTACTTC,CASSEEPLAKNIQYF
TRBJ2-1,TRBV7-3,TRBD1,few,TGTGCCAGCAGCTCGTACCCACAGGGGATTGGCGATGAGCAGTTCTTC,CASSSYPQGIGDEQFF
TRBJ1-1,TRBV10-3,.,.,TGTGCCATCAGTATCACAGGGACGAACACTGAAGCTTTCTTT,CAISITGTNTEAFF
TRBJ1-2,TRBV9,.,.,TGTGCCAGCAGCGTAGGGAATTTCGGGGCAAGCGGCCTTAACTATGGCTACACCTTC,CASSVGNFGASGLNYGYTF
TRBJ2-1,TRBV3-1,TRBD1,.,TGTGCCAGCACCCGAAAGGGGGCGTCCTACAATGAGCAGTTCTTC,CASTRKGASYNEQFF
TRBJ2-1,TRBV7-9,.,.,TGTGCCGGATCCGGGCCCTCCCCAAATGAGCAGTTCTTC,CAGSGPSPNEQFF
TRBJ2-7,TRBV5-5,TRBD2,.,TGTGCCAGCAGCTTTAGCGGGAGGCACGACGAGCAGTACTTC,CASSFSGRHDEQYF
TRBJ2-7,TRBV5-5,.,many,TGTGCCAGCAGCTTGGAAAGCGGCTACGAGCAGTACTTC,CASSLESGYEQYF
TRBJ1-2,TRBV20-1,.,few,TGCAGTGCGGGGGGATGGGAGCCTGTGTACTATGGCTACACCTTC,CSAGGWEPVYYGYTF
TRBJ1-5,TRBV21-1,.,few,TGTGCCAGCAAGCGAAATCAGCCCCAGCATTTT,CASKRNQPQHF
TRBJ1-5,TRBV6-5,TRBD1,.,TGTGCCAGCAGTTCAGGGACAGGCGGTCGGCCCCAGCATTTT,CASSSGTGGRPQHF
TRBJ1-1,TRBV4-1,.,few,TGCGCCAGCAGCCCGTTAACCGCGGAGGGGAGGAACACTGAAGCTTTCTTT,CASSPLTAEGRNTEAFF
TRBJ2-3,TRBV19,TRBD1,.,TGTGCCAGTAGTATAGGGGGGACAGGATCCACAGATACGCAGTATTTT,CASSIGGTGSTDTQYF
TRBJ1-4,TRBV27,.,few,TGTGCCAGCAGTTTCTCGGTTTATGAAAAACTGTTTTTT,CASSFSVYEKLFF
TRBJ2-7,TRBV20-1,.,.,TGCAGTGCTAGTGGCAGTTATTCCTACGAGCAGTACTTC,CSASGSYSYEQYF
TRBJ2-7,TRBV27,.,.,TGTGCCAGCAGTTCTCCTACCCGGAGAACCTACGAGCAGTACTTC,CASSSPTRRTYEQYF
TRBJ2-1,TRBV29-1,.,.,TGCAGCCTTGTTGCAGCGGGTCCGCGGGATGAGCAGTTCTTC,CSLVAAGPRDEQFF
TRBJ1-1,TRBV5-1,.,few,TGCGCCAGCACAGCGAACACTGAAGCTTTCTTT,CASTANTEAFF
TRBJ1-1,TRBV10-3,TRBD1,.,TGTGCCATCAGTGAGACCCCGACAGGGGTGAACACTGAAGCTTTCTTT,CAISETPTGVNTEAFF
TRBJ2-4,TRBV18,TRBD1,few,TGTGCCAGCTCACTAACGGGACAGGCCAAAAACATTCAGTACTTC,CASSLTGQAKNIQYF
TRBJ2-7,TRBV5-1,TRBD1,.,TGCGCCAGCAGCTTACAGCACAGGGGTACCTACGAGCAGTACTTC,CASSLQHRGTYEQYF
TRBJ1-4,TRBV15,TRBD1,.,TGTGCCACCAGCAGAGCGACAGGGGGTAATGAAAAACTGTTTTTT,CATSRATGGNEKLFF
TRBJ2-7,TRBV6-5,TRBD2,few,TGTGCCAGCAGTTCGGGACATAGCTGGACTAGCGGGAGACTCTACGAGCAGTACTTC,CASSSGHSWTSGRLYEQYF
TRBJ1-2,TRBV6-6,TRBD1,few,TGTGCCAGCAGTGACAGGGGTGGCGGCTACACCTTC,CASSDRGGGYTF
TRBJ2-6,TRBV20-1,.,few,TGCAGTGCTAGGTTGCTACAGGCCCCTACTGGGGCCAACGTCCTGACTTTC,CSARLLQAPTGANVLTF
TRBJ1-2,TRBV24-1,.,.,TGTGCCACCAGTGACCGACCAGGGGCGGACTATGGCTACACCTTC,CATSDRPGADYGYTF
TRBJ1-5,TRBV18,.,.,TGTGCCAGCTCACCACCAGGGGGGTCGGGTCAGCCCCAGCATTTT,CASSPPGGSGQPQHF
TRBJ2-5,TRBV5-1,TRBD1,.,TGCGCCAGCAGCCTGAGAGAACCGGGACAGGGGTATTCCGGCCCCCAAGAGACCCAGTACTTC,CASSLREPGQGYSGPQETQYF
TRBJ2-3,TRBV30,TRBD2,.,TGTGCCTGGAGTGACAGCGGGGGGACAGATACGCAGTATTTT,CAWSDSGGTDTQYF
TRBJ2-3,TRBV5-6,.,.,TGTGCCAGCAGCTTGTACGGTCCCATAGCCACAGATACGCAGTATTTT,CASSLYGPIATDTQYF
TRBJ1-1,TRBV18,.,.,TGTGCCAGCTCATCCGGGCCCCAGGGTGCTGAAGCTTTCTTT,CASSSGPQGAEAFF
TRBJ2-1,TRBV20-1,.,.,TGCAGTGCTAGCCCGGGAGTAGGTAATGAGCAGTTCTTC,CSASPGVGNEQFF
TRBJ2-3,TRBV6-1,TRBD1,.,TGTGCCAGCAGTCTTTTGGGACAGGGTACGACAGATACGCAGTATTTT,CASSLLGQGTTDTQYF
TRBJ2-7,TRBV5-5,.,few,TGTGCCAGCAGCTTGGCGCAGGGCCGGCAGTACTTC,CASSLAQGRQYF
TRBJ1-5,TRBV6-5,.,few,TGTGCCAGCAGTTACTCGGGGGGGGATCAGCCCCAGCATTTT,CASSYSGGDQPQHF
TRBJ1-1,TRBV27,.,.,TGTGCCAGCAGTTTGCAGGGGCCGATGAACACTGAAGCTTTCTTT,CASSLQGPMNTEAFF
TRBJ1-5,TRBV27,TRBD1,.,TGTGCCAGCAGTCTCACAGGGGCGGATCAGCCCCAGCATTTT,CASSLTGADQPQHF
TRBJ2-3,TRBV7-9,.,.,TGTGCCAGCAGCTCCGGGGGTTATCCAGATACGCAGTATTTT,CASSSGGYPDTQYF
TRBJ1-4,TRBV30,.,.,TGTGCCTGGAGTGTACGGGCGGTTAATGAAAAACTGTTTTTT,CAWSVRAVNEKLFF
TRBJ1-2,TRBV5-1,.,.,TGCGCCAGCAGAACTACCGGCGCCTATGGCTACACCTTC,CASRTTGAYGYTF
TRBJ2-2,TRBV5-1,.,.,TGCGCCAGCAGCTTGGGTCTGGGGCTCACCGGGGAGCTGTTTTTT,CASSLGLGLTGELFF
TRBJ2-5,TRBV25-1,.,.,TGTGCCAGCAATCCCGGAATAACGGGCGGAGAGACCCAGTACTTC,CASNPGITGGETQYF
TRBJ1-5,TRBV7-9,.,.,TGTGCCAGCAGCTCCTTCAATCAGCCCCAGCATTTT,CASSSFNQPQHF
TRBJ2-1,TRBV19,.,.,TGTGCCAGTACCCTAGGCTCTTACGATGAGCAGTTCTTC,CASTLGSYDEQFF
TRBJ2-1,TRBV7-3,TRBD2,.,TGTGCCAGCAGCTTACGTCGGAAGTCCTTAGCCCTACGACTAGCATCCTACAATGAGCAGTTCTTC,CASSLRRKSLALRLASYNEQFF
TRBJ2-7,TRBV4-1,TRBD1,.,TGCGCCAGCAGCCACGAAAGATACCGGGACAGGGCCCACGAGCAGTACTTC,CASSHERYRDRAHEQYF
TRBJ2-7,TRBV14,.,.,TGTGCCAGCAGACCCGGGACGGGTATCTTCCACGAGCAGTACTTC,CASRPGTGIFHEQYF
TRBJ2-1,TRBV6-1,TRBD1,few,TGTGCCAGCGGGATTGGGACAGGGGGCAATGAGCAGTTCTTC,CASGIGTGGNEQFF
TRBJ2-7,TRBV4-2,.,.,TGTGCCAGCAGCCAAGATCTGACGACTTACGAGCAGTACTTC,CASSQDLTTYEQYF
TRBJ2-5,TRBV9,.,.,TGTGCCAGCAGCGTAAGCGGTTCGTGGGAGACCCAGTACTTC,CASSVSGSWETQYF